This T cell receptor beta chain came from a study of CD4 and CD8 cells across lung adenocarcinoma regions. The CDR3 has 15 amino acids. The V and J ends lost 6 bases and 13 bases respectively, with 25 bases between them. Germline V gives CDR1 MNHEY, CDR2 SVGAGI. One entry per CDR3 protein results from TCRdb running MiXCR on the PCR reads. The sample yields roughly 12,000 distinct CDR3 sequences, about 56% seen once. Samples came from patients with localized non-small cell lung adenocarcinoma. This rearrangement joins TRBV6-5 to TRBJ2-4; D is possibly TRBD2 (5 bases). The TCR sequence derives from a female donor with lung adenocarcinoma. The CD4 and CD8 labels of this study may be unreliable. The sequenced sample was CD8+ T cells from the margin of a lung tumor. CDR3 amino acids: CASSYGEGAKNTQYF. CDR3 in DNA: TGTGCCAGCAGCTACGGGGAAGGAGCCAAAAATACGCAGTACTTC.